The T cell receptor beta chain under discussion was sequenced for a study of identical twins. Study outcomes and limitations: Conclusions were based on cross-sectional statistical analysis, without following the same donors.

On this clonotype: Its antigen remains unidentified.

CDR1 is SGHNT, CDR2 YENEEA, per germline. CDR3 size: 14 residues. The V end was cut by 3 bases, the J end by 6 bases, with 14 bases between. TCRdb recomputed calls from the 5' RACE reads with MiXCR, one row per CDR3 protein. The sample yields about 730,000 distinct CDR3 sequences, around 20% seen once. Only healthy Caucasians were enrolled as donors. This sample was shared with a second study, whose subject was T cells expressing NK-cell markers. As that study records: Evidence did not settle whether expanded NKG2C+ T cell clones targeted HCMV.

This TCR derives from a woman aged 18-30 years in good health. The V and J genes are TRBV11-3 and TRBJ2-5; unclear D gene. The specimen was PBMCs. DNA of the CDR3: TGTGCCAGCAGCTTTTCGTGGTCTAGGCAGACCCAGTACTTC. This codes for CASSFSWSRQTQYF.